This is a list of T cell receptor beta chains from one sample in a study of blood T cell repertoires in COVID-19. Profiled with immunoSEQ multiplex PCR; TCRdb holds only in-frame clones, not every one. The repertoire holds approximately 240,000 clones, with roughly nine tenths as singletons. Sample: PBMCs or T cells enriched from blood (not recorded which). Receptor source: a woman aged 45-59 years in a cohort exposed to, infected with or recovered from COVID-19 (not recorded which). Each CDR3 is given with its conserved first and last residue. D genes are given only for firm matches. Not every row has a clone size; where given, it reads once, few, many or a size class.

D gene: .; J gene: TRBJ1-2; clone size: .; V gene: TRBV19; CDR3 protein: CASRMEGRYGYTF; CDR3 DNA: TGTGCCAGTCGGATGGAGGGGAGGTATGGCTACACCTTC
D gene: .; J gene: TRBJ1-1; clone size: .; V gene: TRBV14; CDR3 protein: CASSLAGNTEAFF; CDR3 DNA: TGTGCCAGCAGCCTCGCGGGGAACACTGAAGCTTTCTTT
D gene: TRBD1; J gene: TRBJ2-2; clone size: .; V gene: TRBV19; CDR3 protein: CASSNGQGADTYAGELFF; CDR3 DNA: TGTGCCAGTAGTAACGGACAGGGGGCGGACACGTACGCCGGGGAGCTGTTTTTT
D gene: TRBD1; J gene: TRBJ2-1; clone size: .; V gene: TRBV28; CDR3 protein: CASSWDSDYNEQFF; CDR3 DNA: TGTGCCAGCAGTTGGGACAGTGACTACAATGAGCAGTTCTTC
D gene: .; J gene: TRBJ1-2; clone size: few; V gene: TRBV29-1; CDR3 protein: CSVEDPPRGGYTF; CDR3 DNA: TGCAGCGTTGAAGATCCCCCCCGCGGAGGCTACACCTTC
D gene: .; J gene: TRBJ1-2; clone size: once; V gene: TRBV30; CDR3 protein: CAWNRVDRTNYGYTF; CDR3 DNA: TGTGCCTGGAACCGAGTTGACAGAACTAACTATGGCTACACCTTC
D gene: .; J gene: TRBJ2-3; clone size: .; V gene: TRBV4-2; CDR3 protein: CASGKSGGDTDTQYF; CDR3 DNA: TGTGCCAGCGGGAAATCGGGCGGGGACACAGATACGCAGTATTTT
D gene: .; J gene: TRBJ2-3; clone size: .; V gene: TRBV30; CDR3 protein: CAWKPGGRDTQYF; CDR3 DNA: TGTGCCTGGAAGCCGGGGGGCAGGGATACGCAGTATTTT
D gene: .; J gene: TRBJ2-2; clone size: .; V gene: TRBV7-2; CDR3 protein: CASSSGVRGTGELFF; CDR3 DNA: TGTGCCAGCAGCTCCGGCGTTCGGGGCACCGGGGAGCTGTTTTTT
D gene: TRBD1; J gene: TRBJ1-1; clone size: .; V gene: TRBV12-5; CDR3 protein: CASGPRDSEAFF; CDR3 DNA: TGTGCTAGTGGACCCCGGGACAGTGAAGCTTTCTTT
D gene: TRBD1; J gene: TRBJ2-7; clone size: once; V gene: TRBV5-1; CDR3 protein: CASSLRSDRGAEQYF; CDR3 DNA: TGCGCCAGCAGCTTGAGATCCGACAGGGGGGCCGAGCAGTACTTC
D gene: TRBD1; J gene: TRBJ2-1; clone size: .; V gene: TRBV27; CDR3 protein: CASSGTALYNEQFF; CDR3 DNA: TGTGCCAGCAGCGGGACAGCGCTGTACAATGAGCAGTTCTTC